This TCR beta chain was sequenced in a study of OX40 agonist ivuxolimab in advanced cancers. Study-level background: Ivuxolimab, which targeted the costimulatory receptor OX40 (CD134), was an agonistic, fully human IgG2 monoclonal antibody. The purpose of peripheral TCRbeta sequencing was to test whether ivuxolimab changed TCR sequence diversity and led to clonal T-cell expansion. The monotherapy dose-escalation portion (N ≈ 50 patients) of the phase I ivuxolimab trial is reported in the paper. Intravenous ivuxolimab was administered to patients every 2 weeks at six dose levels: 0.01, 0.1, 0.3, 1.5, 3 and 10 mg/kg. Prior anti-PD-1, anti-PD-L1 or anti-CTLA-4 therapy was permitted, and approximately 39% of dose-escalation patients had received checkpoint inhibitors. Partial responses were achieved by three dose-escalation patients, of whom one had hepatocellular carcinoma and two had cutaneous melanoma. A male proportion of under 85% and a mean age of approximately 58 years, ranging from 23 to 79, were recorded for the dose-escalation cohort. Of the roughly 51 patients in dose escalation, about 20 had hepatocellular carcinoma, around 15 had melanoma, 9 had renal cell carcinoma and 9 had head and neck cancer. What the study reported, not specific to this receptor: Clonal expansion of both CD4+ and CD8+ blood T cells was observed from baseline to week 6 at doses 0.1 to 3.0 mg/kg. Low levels of normalized T-cell clonal expansion were also seen in some patients who did not respond. Antigen specificity was not determined for the clonally expanded peripheral T cells. Partial responders in the 0.1-3.0 mg/kg groups had among the lowest normalized peripheral clonal expansion, especially among CD8+ T cells. After ivuxolimab, expanded clones were on average more numerous among CD8+ T cells than among CD4+ T cells.

Patients with autoimmune disease history or receiving systemic immunosuppression were excluded from the trial. In every dose cohort, peripheral blood was drawn for TCR sequencing at baseline, cycle 4 day 1, and cycle 7 day 1. Samples were obtained from an open-label, multicenter, first-in-human phase I dose-escalation trial of ivuxolimab. Adults with locally advanced or metastatic melanoma, renal cell, hepatocellular, or head and neck squamous cell carcinoma were enrolled in the trial. CD4+ and CD8+ T cells were sorted separately from peripheral blood before TCR sequencing. CDR1 and CDR2, looked up from the germline V gene, are SGHTA and FQGNSA. Including the terminal cysteine and phenylalanine, the CDR3 comprises 15 residues. Here the CDR3 DNA is all that survives: 45 bases in frame from base 1. V has 4 bases trimmed and J has 9 bases trimmed; junction bases matching no gene number 10. Genomic DNA was isolated from the sorted cells so that the TCRbeta CDR3 region could be sequenced. The immunoSEQ Assay was used for sequencing of TCRbeta CDR3 regions. Imported from immuneACCESS, the table was reduced by TCRdb to in-frame sequences with V and J called. These copies leave out some clones; in studies compared against another copy, an unresolved V gene accounts for under half, and the cause of the remainder is not known. The sample data list 50,000 to 75,000 clones, and 91% of these were observed just once. Approximately 5.2% of the sample lies in the top ten.

Concerning this clone itself: What this receptor recognizes is not known. The sample holds no much larger clone one base away, and base qualities are not on file.

This clonotype was obtained from an adult with an advanced solid tumor such as melanoma, head and neck, liver or kidney cancer. This sample comprised CD4+ or CD8+ T cells sorted from blood, obtained in a trial of the OX40 agonist ivuxolimab. The sequence joins TRBV7-2 to TRBJ2-1; 9 bases in between match TRBD1. DNA sequence: TGTGCCAGCAGCTCCCCCGGGACAGGGCGCGGTGAGCAGTTCTTC. It specifies CASSSPGTGRGEQFF.